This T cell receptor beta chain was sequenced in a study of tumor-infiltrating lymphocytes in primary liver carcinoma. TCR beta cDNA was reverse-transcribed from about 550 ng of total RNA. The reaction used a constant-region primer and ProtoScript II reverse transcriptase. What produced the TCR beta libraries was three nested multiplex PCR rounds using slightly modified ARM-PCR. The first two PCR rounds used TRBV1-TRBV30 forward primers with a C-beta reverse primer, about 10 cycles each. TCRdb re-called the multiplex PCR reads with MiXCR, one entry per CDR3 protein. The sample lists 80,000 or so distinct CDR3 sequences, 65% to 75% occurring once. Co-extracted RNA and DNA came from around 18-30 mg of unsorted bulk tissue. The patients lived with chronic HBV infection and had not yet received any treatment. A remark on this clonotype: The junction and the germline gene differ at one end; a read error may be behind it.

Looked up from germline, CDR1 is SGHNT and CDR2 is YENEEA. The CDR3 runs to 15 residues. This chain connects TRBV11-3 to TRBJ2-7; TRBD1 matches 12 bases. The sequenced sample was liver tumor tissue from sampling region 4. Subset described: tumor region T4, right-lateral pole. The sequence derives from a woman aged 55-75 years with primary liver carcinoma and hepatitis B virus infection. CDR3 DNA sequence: TGTGCCAGCAGCCCCGGGACAGGGGGCGACTACGAGCAATATTTC. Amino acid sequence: CASSPGTGGDYEQYF.